This T cell receptor beta chain is drawn from a study of control samples from healthy donors and cancer patients. The CDR3 covers 17 residues. Germline assignment: CDR1 LGHNA and CDR2 YNFKEQ. The germline V and J ends were trimmed by 1 base and 0 bases, with 10 bases remaining between them. Generated by immunoSEQ multiplex PCR, the TCRdb table keeps only in-frame clones and is missing some. In the table there are about 100,000 clones, approximately 90% of which are singletons. The sequenced sample consisted of blood. The rearrangement uses TRBV4-2 and TRBJ2-6; tentatively, D is TRBD2 (5 bases). This receptor was taken from a young man in good health. The chain's CDR3 is CASSQARESSGANVLTF. The DNA for the CDR3 is TGTGCCAGCAGCCAAGCGAGGGAGAGCTCTGGGGCCAACGTCCTGACTTTC.